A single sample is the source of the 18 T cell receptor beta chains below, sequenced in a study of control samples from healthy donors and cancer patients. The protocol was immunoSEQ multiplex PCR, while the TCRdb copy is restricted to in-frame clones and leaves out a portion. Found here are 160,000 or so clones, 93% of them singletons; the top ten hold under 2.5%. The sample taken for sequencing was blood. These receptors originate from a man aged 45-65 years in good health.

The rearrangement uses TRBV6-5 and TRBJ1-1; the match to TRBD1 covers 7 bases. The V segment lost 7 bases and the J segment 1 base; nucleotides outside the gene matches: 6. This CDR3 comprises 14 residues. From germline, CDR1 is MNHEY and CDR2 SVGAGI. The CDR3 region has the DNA TGTGCCAGCACCTGGACAGGCGGGAACACTGAAGCTTTCTTT. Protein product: CASTWTGGNTEAFF.

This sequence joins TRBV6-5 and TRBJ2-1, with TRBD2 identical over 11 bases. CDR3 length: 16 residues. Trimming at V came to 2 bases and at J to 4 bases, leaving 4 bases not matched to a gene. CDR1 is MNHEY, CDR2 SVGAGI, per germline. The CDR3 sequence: CASSYGTSGLYNEQFF. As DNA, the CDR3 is TGTGCCAGCAGTTACGGGACTAGCGGACTATACAATGAGCAGTTCTTC.

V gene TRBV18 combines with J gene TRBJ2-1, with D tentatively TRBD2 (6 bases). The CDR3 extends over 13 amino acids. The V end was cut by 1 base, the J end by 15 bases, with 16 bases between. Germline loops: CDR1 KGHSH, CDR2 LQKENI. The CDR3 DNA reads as TGTGCCAGCTCACCACTCCGGGACTCCGCACTGTTCTTC. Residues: CASSPLRDSALFF.

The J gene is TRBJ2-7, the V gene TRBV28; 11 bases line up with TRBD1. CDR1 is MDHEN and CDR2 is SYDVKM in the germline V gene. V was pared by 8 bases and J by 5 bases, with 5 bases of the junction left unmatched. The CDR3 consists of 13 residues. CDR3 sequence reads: CASGGQGADEQYF. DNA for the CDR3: TGTGCCAGCGGTGGACAGGGGGCGGACGAGCAGTACTTC.

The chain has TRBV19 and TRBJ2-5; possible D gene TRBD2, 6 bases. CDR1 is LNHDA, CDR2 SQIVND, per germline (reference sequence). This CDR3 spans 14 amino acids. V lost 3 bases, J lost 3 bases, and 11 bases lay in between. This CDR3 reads CASSIKGGKETQYF. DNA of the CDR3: TGTGCCAGTAGTATTAAAGGAGGGAAAGAGACCCAGTACTTC.

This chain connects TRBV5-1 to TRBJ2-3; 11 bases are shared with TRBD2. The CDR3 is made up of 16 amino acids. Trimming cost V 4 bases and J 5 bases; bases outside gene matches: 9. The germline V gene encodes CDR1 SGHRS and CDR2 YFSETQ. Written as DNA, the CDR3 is TGCGCCAGCAGCATCACCCTAGCGGGAGGTTTAGATACGCAGTATTTT. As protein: CASSITLAGGLDTQYF.

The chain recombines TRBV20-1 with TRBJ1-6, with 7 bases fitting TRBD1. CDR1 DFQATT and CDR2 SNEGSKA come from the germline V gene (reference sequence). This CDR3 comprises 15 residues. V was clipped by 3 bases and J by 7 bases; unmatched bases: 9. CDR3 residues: CSASGGTVGNSPLHF. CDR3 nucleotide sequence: TGCAGTGCTAGTGGGGGGACAGTCGGGAATTCACCCCTCCACTTT.

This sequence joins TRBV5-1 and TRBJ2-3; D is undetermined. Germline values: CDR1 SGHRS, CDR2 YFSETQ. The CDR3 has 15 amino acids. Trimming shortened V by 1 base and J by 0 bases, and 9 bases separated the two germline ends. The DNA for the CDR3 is TGCGCCAGCAGCTTGTCCACGACTAGCACAGATACGCAGTATTTT. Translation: CASSLSTTSTDTQYF.

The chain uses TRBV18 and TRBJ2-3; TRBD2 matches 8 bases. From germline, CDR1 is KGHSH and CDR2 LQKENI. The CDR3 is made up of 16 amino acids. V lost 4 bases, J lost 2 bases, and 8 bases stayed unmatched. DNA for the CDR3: TGTGCCAGCTCACAATACACTAGCGGCAACACAGATACGCAGTATTTT. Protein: CASSQYTSGNTDTQYF.

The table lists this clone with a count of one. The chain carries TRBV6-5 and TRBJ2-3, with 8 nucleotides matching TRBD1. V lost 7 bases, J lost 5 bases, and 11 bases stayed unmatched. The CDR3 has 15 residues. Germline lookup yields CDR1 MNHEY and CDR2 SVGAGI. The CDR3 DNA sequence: TGTGCCAGCACTATTGACAGGGGCCGCGGAGATACGCAGTATTTT. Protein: CASTIDRGRGDTQYF.

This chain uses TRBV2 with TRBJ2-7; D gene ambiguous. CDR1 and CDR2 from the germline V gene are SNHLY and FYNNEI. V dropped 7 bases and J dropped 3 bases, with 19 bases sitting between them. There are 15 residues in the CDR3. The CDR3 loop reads CASTHNTGLYYEQYF. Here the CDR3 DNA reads TGTGCCAGCACTCATAACACGGGTTTGTACTACGAGCAGTACTTC.

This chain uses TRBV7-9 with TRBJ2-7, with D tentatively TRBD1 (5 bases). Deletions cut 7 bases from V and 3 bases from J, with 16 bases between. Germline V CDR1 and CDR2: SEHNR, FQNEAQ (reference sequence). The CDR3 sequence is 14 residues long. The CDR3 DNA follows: TGTGCCAGCACCACAGCAGGGTTCCTCTACGAGCAGTACTTC. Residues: CASTTAGFLYEQYF.

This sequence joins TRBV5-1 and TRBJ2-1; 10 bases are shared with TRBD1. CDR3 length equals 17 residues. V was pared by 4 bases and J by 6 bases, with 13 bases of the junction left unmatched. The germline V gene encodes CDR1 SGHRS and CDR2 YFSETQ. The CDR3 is CASSRDRGNGGANEQFF. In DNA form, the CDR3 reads TGCGCCAGCAGCCGGGACAGGGGTAACGGGGGGGCCAATGAGCAGTTCTTC.

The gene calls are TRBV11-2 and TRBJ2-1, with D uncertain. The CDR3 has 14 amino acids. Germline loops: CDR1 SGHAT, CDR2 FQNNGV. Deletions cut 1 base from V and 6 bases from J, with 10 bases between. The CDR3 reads CASSLAGKGNEQFF. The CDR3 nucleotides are TGTGCCAGCAGCTTAGCTGGCAAGGGCAATGAGCAGTTCTTC.

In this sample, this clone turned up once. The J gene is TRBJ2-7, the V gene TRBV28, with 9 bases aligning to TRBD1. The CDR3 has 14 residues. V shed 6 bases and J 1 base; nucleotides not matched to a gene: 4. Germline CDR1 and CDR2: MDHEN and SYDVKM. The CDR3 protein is CASRQGAGSYEQYF. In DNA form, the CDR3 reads TGTGCCAGCAGACAGGGGGCGGGGTCCTACGAGCAGTACTTC.

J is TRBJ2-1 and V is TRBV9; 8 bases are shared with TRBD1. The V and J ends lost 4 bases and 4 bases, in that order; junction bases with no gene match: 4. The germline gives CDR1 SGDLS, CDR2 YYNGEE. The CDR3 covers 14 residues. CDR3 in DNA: TGTGCCAGCAGCTCTCGACAGGGGTACAATGAGCAGTTCTTC. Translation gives CASSSRQGYNEQFF.

This CDR3 reads CASSHTDGNQPQHF. The CDR3 bases are TGTGCCAGCAGTCATACCGATGGCAATCAGCCCCAGCATTTT. The chain recombines TRBV6-5 with TRBJ1-5, with D unresolved. With 5 bases removed from V and 2 bases from J, the gap between germline ends came to 10 bases. The CDR3 spans 14 residues. Germline CDR1 and CDR2: MNHEY and SVGAGI.

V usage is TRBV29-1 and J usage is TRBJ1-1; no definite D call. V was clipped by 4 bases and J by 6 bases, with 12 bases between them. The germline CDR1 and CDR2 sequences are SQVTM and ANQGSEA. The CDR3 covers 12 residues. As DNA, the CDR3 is TGCAGCGTTGCCTCGGGGAGGTCTGAAGCTTTCTTT. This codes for CSVASGRSEAFF. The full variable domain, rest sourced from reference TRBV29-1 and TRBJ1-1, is SAVISQKPSRDICQRGTSLTIQCQVDSQVTMMFWYRQQPGQSLTLIATANQGSEATYESGFVIDKFPISRPNLTFSTLTVSNMSPEDSSIYLCSVASGRSEAFFGQGTRLTVV.